This T cell receptor (beta chain) is from a study of shared clonotypes between healthy human individuals. A note on this clone: This sample also contains other DNA sequences that code for the same CDR3.

Those who donated were healthy HIV-negative adults, with no recent acute infections or vaccinations reported. Looked up from germline, CDR1 is MNHNY and CDR2 is SVGAGI (reference sequence). The CDR3 is 15 residues long. Trimming removed 2 bases from V and 0 bases from J, with 8 bases in between. Sequenced by immunoSEQ multiplex PCR; TCRdb stores in-frame clones only, minus some. The sample includes roughly 2.5 million clones, around 90% seen only once; the top ten take around 0.14%. This sequence joins TRBV6-6 and TRBJ1-5, with D possibly matching TRBD1 (6 bases). The sequence was obtained from a young man in good health. What was sequenced was naive CD4+ T cells sorted from blood. Sample subset: CD45RA+ positively selected. CDR3 nucleotides: TGTGCCAGCAGTTACGCGGGGGCTAGCAATCAGCCCCAGCATTTT. Its translation: CASSYAGASNQPQHF.